This passage covers 27 T cell receptor beta chains from one sample sequenced in a study of T cells in localized non-small cell lung cancer. Sequenced by immunoSEQ multiplex PCR; TCRdb stores in-frame clones only, minus some. The table lists some 140,000 clones, approximately 88% of them singletons. Sequenced material: peripheral blood, taken before any cancer treatment. Every receptor here comes from a female donor aged 60 or older with stage I lung adenocarcinoma.

The chain uses TRBV5-1 and TRBJ2-7, with unresolved D. From germline, CDR1 is SGHRS and CDR2 YFSETQ. Trimming removed 5 bases from V and 5 bases from J, with 17 bases in between. The CDR3 is made up of 14 amino acids. The CDR3 is CASSYPERPHEQYF. The CDR3 nucleotides are TGCGCCAGCAGTTACCCCGAAAGGCCCCACGAGCAGTACTTC.

In its sample, this clone was seen once. V is TRBV5-1 and J is TRBJ2-1, with 7 bases aligning to TRBD1. Looked up from germline, CDR1 is SGHRS and CDR2 is YFSETQ. After removal of 5 bases from V and 9 bases from J, the junction contained 17 bases not matched to a gene. The CDR3 contains 16 residues. CDR3 sequence (DNA): TGCGCCAGCAGTCCTCCTTCGCAGGGGGTTCAGGCTGAGCAGTTCTTC. It translates to CASSPPSQGVQAEQFF. Filled out from reference TRBV5-1 and TRBJ2-1, the complete variable domain reads KAGVTQTPRYLIKTRGQQVTLSCSPISGHRSVSWYQQTPGQGLQFLFEYFSETQRNKGNFPGRFSGRQFSNSRSEMNVSTLELGDSALYLCASSPPSQGVQAEQFFGPGTRLTVL.

This clone was observed a few times. The genes are TRBV7-2 and TRBJ1-5; a possible D gene is TRBD1 (6 bases). Trimming stripped 5 bases from V and 6 bases from J, with 17 bases between. CDR3 length: 15 amino acids. The germline CDR1 and CDR2 sequences are SGHTA and FQGNSA. CDR3 in DNA: TGTGCCAGCAGCCTAGGAGGGGGTAGGAGTCAGCCCCAGCATTTT. Its translation is CASSLGGGRSQPQHF.

The rearrangement uses TRBV27 and TRBJ2-1, with 9 bases aligning to TRBD1. Germline V gives CDR1 MNHEY, CDR2 SMNVEV (reference sequence). This CDR3 comprises 16 residues. V lost 2 bases and J lost 5; bases outside the gene matches: 7. The CDR3 DNA is TGTGCCAGCAGTTTAGGGGGACAGGGTCATCACAATGAGCAGTTCTTC. Encoded protein: CASSLGGQGHHNEQFF.

V usage is TRBV5-6 and J usage is TRBJ2-3, with a weak D call TRBD2 (6 bases). The CDR3 spans 16 residues. Germline V gives CDR1 SGHDT, CDR2 YYEEEE. Between the trimmed V and J ends, which lost 0 bases and 3 bases, there was a span of 14 bases. The chain's CDR3 is CASSLASGLTTDTQYF. In DNA, the CDR3 is TGTGCCAGCAGCTTGGCATCGGGACTGACAACAGATACGCAGTATTTT.

In its sample, this clone is medium-sized. The chain joins TRBV30 to TRBJ2-2, with TRBD2 matching over 11 bases. V was pared by 4 bases and J by 15 bases, with 4 bases of the junction left unmatched. The V gene's germline CDR1 is GTSNPN and CDR2 SVGIG (reference sequence). The CDR3 is made up of 11 amino acids. CDR3 coding DNA: TGTGCCTGGACTCCGGGACTAGCGGTGTTTTTT. The encoded protein is CAWTPGLAVFF.

This chain connects TRBV5-1 to TRBJ1-2; the match to TRBD1 covers 12 bases. CDR3 length: 14 residues. Germline loops: CDR1 SGHRS, CDR2 YFSETQ. The J segment lost 8 bases and the V segment lost 3 bases, leaving 5 bases of the junction unmatched. The CDR3 nucleotides are TGCGCCAGCAGCTCCGGGACAGGGGGCGAAGGCTACACCTTC. It is translated as CASSSGTGGEGYTF. The full variable domain, in which reference TRBV5-1 and TRBJ1-2 provide the parts outside the CDR3, is KAGVTQTPRYLIKTRGQQVTLSCSPISGHRSVSWYQQTPGQGLQFLFEYFSETQRNKGNFPGRFSGRQFSNSRSEMNVSTLELGDSALYLCASSSGTGGEGYTFGSGTRLTVV.

The rearrangement links TRBV28 to TRBJ2-7; D call uncertain. The CDR3 contains 14 residues. Trimming pared 2 bases from V and 0 bases from J, leaving 8 bases between. The germline V gene encodes CDR1 MDHEN and CDR2 SYDVKM. The CDR3 coding sequence is TGTGCCAGCAGTTTAACGGGTAACTCCTACGAGCAGTACTTC. It yields the protein CASSLTGNSYEQYF.

The rearrangement uses TRBV19 and TRBJ2-5; a weak D match, TRBD1 (6 bases). CDR3 length: 14 residues. Trimming left V 5 bases short and J 2 bases short, with 12 bases between. Germline V gene lookup returns CDR1 LNHDA and CDR2 SQIVND (reference sequence). The CDR3 nucleotides are TGTGCCAGTAGTTCCCGGGACATACAAGAGACCCAGTACTTC. The encoded protein is CASSSRDIQETQYF.

The DNA for the CDR3 is TGCAGCGCGAGACCAGGGGGCGAAGGCTATGGCTACACCTTC. This gives the protein CSARPGGEGYGYTF. This chain links TRBV29-1 with TRBJ1-2; TRBD1 agrees at 8 bases. CDR1 and CDR2 (germline): SQVTM, ANQGSEA. The CDR3 runs to 14 residues. With 7 bases clipped from V and 4 bases from J, the junction kept 11 bases outside the gene matches.

This chain joins TRBV10-3 and TRBJ2-7, with 8 bases fitting TRBD1. The V gene end was trimmed by 4 bases and the J gene end by 4 bases; junction bases not matched to a gene: 12. The CDR3 extends over 16 amino acids. From germline, CDR1 is ENHRY and CDR2 SYGVKD. The CDR3 coding sequence is TGTGCCATCAGTGCCTCCCAGGGGGCAGCGCCTTACGAGCAGTACTTC. It encodes CAISASQGAAPYEQYF.

This clone was seen just once. This sequence joins TRBV5-1 and TRBJ2-6; D gene unclear. Trimming shortened V by 5 bases and J by 0 bases, and 6 bases separated the two germline ends. CDR3 length: 14 residues. Germline loops: CDR1 SGHRS, CDR2 YFSETQ. CDR3 residues: CASSPASGANVLTF. In DNA, the CDR3 is TGCGCCAGCAGTCCTGCCTCTGGGGCCAACGTCCTGACTTTC.

A single count supports this clone. V is TRBV1 and J is TRBJ2-1; the D call in the table, TRBD2, was not verified against the DNA. TRBV1 is a documented pseudogene. The CDR3 extends over 15 amino acids. The CDR3 nucleotides read TGCACCAGCAGCCAAGGGCTAGCGGGAGGCAATGAGCAGTTCTTC. Its translation is CTSSQGLAGGNEQFF.

This rearrangement joins TRBV15 to TRBJ1-5; a weak D match, TRBD1 (6 bases). CDR3 length equals 17 residues. In germline, CDR1 is LNHNV, CDR2 YYDKDF (reference sequence). Trimming left V 0 bases short and J 6 bases short, with 18 bases between. The DNA of the CDR3 is TGTGCCACCAGCAGAGATTTTAGTGTGGGGGGCAGTCAGCCCCAGCATTTT. This gives the protein CATSRDFSVGGSQPQHF.

This clone appeared once. This sequence joins TRBV5-4 and TRBJ2-7; D is possibly TRBD1 (6 bases). CDR1 is SGHNT, CDR2 YYREEE, per germline (reference sequence). Trimming left V 0 bases short and J 1 base short, with 8 bases between. The CDR3 spans 14 residues. The chain's CDR3 is CASSLEQGSYEQYF. The CDR3 DNA sequence: TGTGCCAGCAGCTTGGAACAGGGATCCTACGAGCAGTACTTC. Together with reference TRBV5-4 and TRBJ2-7, the CDR3 gives the full variable domain: ETGVTQSPTHLIKTRGQQVTLRCSSQSGHNTVSWYQQALGQGPQFIFQYYREEENGRGNFPPRFSGLQFPNYSSELNVNALELDDSALYLCASSLEQGSYEQYFGPGTRLTVT.

The chain links TRBV9 to TRBJ2-7; the D gene could be TRBD1 or TRBD2 (5 bases each). Trimming shortened V by 0 bases and J by 4 bases, and 14 bases separated the two germline ends. Germline CDR1 and CDR2: SGDLS and YYNGEE. This CDR3 contains 15 residues. This CDR3 reads CASSVDGTPGYEQYF. The CDR3 coding sequence is TGTGCCAGCAGCGTAGATGGGACCCCCGGATACGAGCAGTACTTC.

This chain links TRBV9 with TRBJ1-4, with D unclear. Trimming pared 0 bases from V and 4 bases from J, leaving 7 bases between. The CDR3 sequence is 14 residues long. CDR1 SGDLS and CDR2 YYNGEE come from the germline V gene. This CDR3 reads CASSVGSLNEKLFF. CDR3 DNA: TGTGCCAGCAGCGTAGGCAGCCTTAATGAAAAACTGTTTTTT.

J is TRBJ2-1 and V is TRBV7-2, with a weak D call TRBD2 (5 bases). V lost 1 base and J lost 10, with 14 bases in between. This CDR3 has 14 amino acids. Germline CDR1 SGHTA, CDR2 FQGNSA. The CDR3 loop reads CASSLEGGYGEQFF. The CDR3 DNA follows: TGTGCCAGCAGCTTAGAAGGCGGGTACGGGGAGCAGTTCTTC. The variable domain in full, completed from reference TRBV7-2 and TRBJ2-1, reads GAGVSQSPSNKVTEKGKDVELRCDPISGHTALYWYRQSLGQGLEFLIYFQGNSAPDKSGLPSDRFSAERTGGSVSTLTIQRTQQEDSAVYLCASSLEGGYGEQFFGPGTRLTVL.

The rearrangement links TRBV7-9 to TRBJ2-5, with TRBD2 as a possible D gene (6 bases). The germline V gene encodes CDR1 SEHNR and CDR2 FQNEAQ (reference sequence). V shed 1 base and J shed 4 bases, with 13 bases lying between them. The CDR3 runs 15 residues. The CDR3 nucleotides read TGTGCCAGCAGCTTAGGATCCGGGGGTGGAGAGACCCAGTACTTC. As protein: CASSLGSGGGETQYF.

The rearrangement links TRBV14 to TRBJ1-2; no firm D call. CDR1 and CDR2 (germline): SGHDN, FVKESK. V lost 0 bases to trimming and J lost 3 bases, with 5 bases between them. The CDR3 has 13 amino acids. CDR3 loop: CASSQDLYYGYTF. The CDR3 nucleotides are TGTGCCAGCAGCCAAGATCTGTACTATGGCTACACCTTC.

The chain combines TRBV9 with TRBJ2-3; D remains ambiguous. Trimming cost V 0 bases and J 6 bases, with 11 bases left between them. This CDR3 region has 14 residues. Germline V gives CDR1 SGDLS, CDR2 YYNGEE. CDR3 residues: CASSVAAVGDTQYF. CDR3 in DNA: TGTGCCAGCAGCGTAGCGGCGGTTGGGGATACGCAGTATTTT. The full variable domain, rest sourced from reference TRBV9 and TRBJ2-3, is DSGVTQTPKHLITATGQRVTLRCSPRSGDLSVYWYQQSLDQGLQFLIQYYNGEERAKGNILERFSAQQFPDLHSELNLSSLELGDSALYFCASSVAAVGDTQYFGPGTRLTVL.

The chain links TRBV19 to TRBJ1-3; D gene uncertain. Trimming removed 4 bases at V and 4 bases at J, with 14 bases between. In germline, CDR1 is LNHDA, CDR2 SQIVND (reference sequence). The CDR3 totals 15 residues. The CDR3 region has the DNA TGTGCCAGTAGTAGCAACAGAGCTTCAGGAAACACCATATATTTT. It yields the protein CASSSNRASGNTIYF.

The chain links TRBV19 to TRBJ1-5, with D perhaps matching TRBD1 (5 bases). This CDR3 contains 13 residues. V lost 7 bases and J 6 bases, leaving 13 bases between the germline ends. Germline assignment: CDR1 LNHDA and CDR2 SQIVND (reference sequence). CDR3 in amino acids: CASNGPGSQPQHF. The CDR3 DNA is TGTGCCAGTAACGGACCAGGGTCTCAGCCCCAGCATTTT.

The chain is built from TRBV6-1 and TRBJ2-7; the match to TRBD2 covers 7 bases. CDR1 and CDR2 (germline): MNHNS, SASEGT. The J segment lost 4 bases and the V segment lost 4 bases, leaving 1 base of the junction unmatched. The CDR3 is made up of 12 amino acids. CDR3 residues: CASSGLAYEQYF. DNA of the CDR3: TGTGCCAGCAGTGGACTAGCTTACGAGCAGTACTTC.

The J gene is TRBJ2-1, the V gene TRBV28; possibly TRBD2 for D (5 bases). The CDR3 has 19 amino acids. V lost 3 bases and J lost 0, with 21 bases in between. Per germline, CDR1 MDHEN and CDR2 SYDVKM. CDR3 nucleotides: TGTGCCAGCAGTTTTATCTCTAGCCGGTCCCATCCCTCCTACAATGAGCAGTTCTTC. Its protein product is CASSFISSRSHPSYNEQFF. The entire variable domain, with the rest obtained from reference TRBV28 and TRBJ2-1, is as follows: DVKVTQSSRYLVKRTGEKVFLECVQDMDHENMFWYRQDPGLGLRLIYFSYDVKMKEKGDIPEGYSVSREKKERFSLILESASTNQTSMYLCASSFISSRSHPSYNEQFFGPGTRLTVL.

V is TRBV5-1 and J is TRBJ2-3; TRBD2 matches 9 bases. V trimming: 2 bases; J trimming: 3 bases; junction bases outside the gene matches: 4. The germline V gene encodes CDR1 SGHRS and CDR2 YFSETQ. The CDR3 length is 15 residues. The CDR3 protein is CASSFSGSRTDTQYF. Here the CDR3 DNA reads TGCGCCAGCAGCTTTAGCGGGAGTAGGACAGATACGCAGTATTTT.

J is TRBJ2-5 and V is TRBV10-2; D is uncertain. Germline CDR1 is WSHSY and CDR2 is SAAADI. Trimming took 6 bases from V and 1 from J, leaving 3 bases between them. The CDR3 sequence is 11 residues long. The CDR3 DNA sequence: TGCGCCAGCAGGCTCCAAGAGACCCAGTACTTC. Amino acid sequence: CASRLQETQYF.